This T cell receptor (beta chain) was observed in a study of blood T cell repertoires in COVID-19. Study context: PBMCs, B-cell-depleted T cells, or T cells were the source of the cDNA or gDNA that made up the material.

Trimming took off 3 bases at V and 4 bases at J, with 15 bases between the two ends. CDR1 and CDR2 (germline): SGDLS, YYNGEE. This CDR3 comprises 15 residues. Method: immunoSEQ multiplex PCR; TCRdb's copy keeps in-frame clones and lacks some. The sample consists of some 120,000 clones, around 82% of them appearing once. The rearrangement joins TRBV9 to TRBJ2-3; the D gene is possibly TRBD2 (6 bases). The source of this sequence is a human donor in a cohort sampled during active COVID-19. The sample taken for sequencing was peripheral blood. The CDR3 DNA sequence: TGTGCCAGCAGCGCGGACGCGGCTAGCGCAGATACGCAGTATTTT. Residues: CASSADAASADTQYF.